This T cell receptor beta chain was recorded in a study of blood T cells in healthy people across ages. Combining a sample-barcoded 5' primer with a J-beta primer mix, a second PCR ran for about 6 to 11 cycles. TCRdb ran MiXCR on the 5' RACE reads and lists one entry per CDR3 protein. Here the sample spans hundreds of thousands of distinct CDR3 sequences, about 24% being singletons. Broader study findings: CMV status of donors was not determined, possibly confounding expanded clonotype changes.

This clonotype has only a few counts. Its target is not known. V was pared by 7 bases and J by 6 bases, with 6 bases of the junction left unmatched. From germline, CDR1 is MNHNY and CDR2 SVGAGI (reference sequence). CDR3 size: 14 residues. The specimen sequenced was blood. The TCR originated in a man aged 70 or older in good health. The genes are TRBV6-6 and TRBJ1-6; 7 bases line up with TRBD1. CDR3 protein: CASTEGAGNSPLHF. The CDR3 region has the DNA TGTGCCAGCACGGAGGGGGCGGGTAATTCACCCCTCCACTTT.